This TCR beta chain was sequenced during a study of neurological immune-mediated disorders. Study-wide points: Phylogenetic analysis grouped 18 of 34 multiple sclerosis patients' repertoires together, suggesting a possible repertoire signature.

TCRdb re-called the 5' RACE reads through MiXCR, storing one row per CDR3 protein. This sample yields tens of thousands of distinct CDR3 sequences, of which 2.6% are seen a single time; 0.9% to 1.4% belongs to the top ten. Unsorted libraries came from 2 million PBMCs stored at -80 °C. This clonotype showed up many times. Its target is unknown. Losses at the gene ends were 2 bases for V and 8 bases for J; bases not matched to a gene: 9. The CDR3 runs to 16 residues. Germline V gene lookup returns CDR1 ENHRY and CDR2 SYGVKD. Sequencing input: PBMCs. The TCR originated in a woman under 40 with multiple sclerosis. The rearrangement links TRBV10-3 to TRBJ2-1; 10 nucleotides agree with TRBD2. This CDR3 is CAISEGAGGGPHEQFF. The CDR3 DNA reads as TGTGCCATCAGTGAGGGAGCGGGAGGGGGGCCGCATGAGCAGTTCTTC.